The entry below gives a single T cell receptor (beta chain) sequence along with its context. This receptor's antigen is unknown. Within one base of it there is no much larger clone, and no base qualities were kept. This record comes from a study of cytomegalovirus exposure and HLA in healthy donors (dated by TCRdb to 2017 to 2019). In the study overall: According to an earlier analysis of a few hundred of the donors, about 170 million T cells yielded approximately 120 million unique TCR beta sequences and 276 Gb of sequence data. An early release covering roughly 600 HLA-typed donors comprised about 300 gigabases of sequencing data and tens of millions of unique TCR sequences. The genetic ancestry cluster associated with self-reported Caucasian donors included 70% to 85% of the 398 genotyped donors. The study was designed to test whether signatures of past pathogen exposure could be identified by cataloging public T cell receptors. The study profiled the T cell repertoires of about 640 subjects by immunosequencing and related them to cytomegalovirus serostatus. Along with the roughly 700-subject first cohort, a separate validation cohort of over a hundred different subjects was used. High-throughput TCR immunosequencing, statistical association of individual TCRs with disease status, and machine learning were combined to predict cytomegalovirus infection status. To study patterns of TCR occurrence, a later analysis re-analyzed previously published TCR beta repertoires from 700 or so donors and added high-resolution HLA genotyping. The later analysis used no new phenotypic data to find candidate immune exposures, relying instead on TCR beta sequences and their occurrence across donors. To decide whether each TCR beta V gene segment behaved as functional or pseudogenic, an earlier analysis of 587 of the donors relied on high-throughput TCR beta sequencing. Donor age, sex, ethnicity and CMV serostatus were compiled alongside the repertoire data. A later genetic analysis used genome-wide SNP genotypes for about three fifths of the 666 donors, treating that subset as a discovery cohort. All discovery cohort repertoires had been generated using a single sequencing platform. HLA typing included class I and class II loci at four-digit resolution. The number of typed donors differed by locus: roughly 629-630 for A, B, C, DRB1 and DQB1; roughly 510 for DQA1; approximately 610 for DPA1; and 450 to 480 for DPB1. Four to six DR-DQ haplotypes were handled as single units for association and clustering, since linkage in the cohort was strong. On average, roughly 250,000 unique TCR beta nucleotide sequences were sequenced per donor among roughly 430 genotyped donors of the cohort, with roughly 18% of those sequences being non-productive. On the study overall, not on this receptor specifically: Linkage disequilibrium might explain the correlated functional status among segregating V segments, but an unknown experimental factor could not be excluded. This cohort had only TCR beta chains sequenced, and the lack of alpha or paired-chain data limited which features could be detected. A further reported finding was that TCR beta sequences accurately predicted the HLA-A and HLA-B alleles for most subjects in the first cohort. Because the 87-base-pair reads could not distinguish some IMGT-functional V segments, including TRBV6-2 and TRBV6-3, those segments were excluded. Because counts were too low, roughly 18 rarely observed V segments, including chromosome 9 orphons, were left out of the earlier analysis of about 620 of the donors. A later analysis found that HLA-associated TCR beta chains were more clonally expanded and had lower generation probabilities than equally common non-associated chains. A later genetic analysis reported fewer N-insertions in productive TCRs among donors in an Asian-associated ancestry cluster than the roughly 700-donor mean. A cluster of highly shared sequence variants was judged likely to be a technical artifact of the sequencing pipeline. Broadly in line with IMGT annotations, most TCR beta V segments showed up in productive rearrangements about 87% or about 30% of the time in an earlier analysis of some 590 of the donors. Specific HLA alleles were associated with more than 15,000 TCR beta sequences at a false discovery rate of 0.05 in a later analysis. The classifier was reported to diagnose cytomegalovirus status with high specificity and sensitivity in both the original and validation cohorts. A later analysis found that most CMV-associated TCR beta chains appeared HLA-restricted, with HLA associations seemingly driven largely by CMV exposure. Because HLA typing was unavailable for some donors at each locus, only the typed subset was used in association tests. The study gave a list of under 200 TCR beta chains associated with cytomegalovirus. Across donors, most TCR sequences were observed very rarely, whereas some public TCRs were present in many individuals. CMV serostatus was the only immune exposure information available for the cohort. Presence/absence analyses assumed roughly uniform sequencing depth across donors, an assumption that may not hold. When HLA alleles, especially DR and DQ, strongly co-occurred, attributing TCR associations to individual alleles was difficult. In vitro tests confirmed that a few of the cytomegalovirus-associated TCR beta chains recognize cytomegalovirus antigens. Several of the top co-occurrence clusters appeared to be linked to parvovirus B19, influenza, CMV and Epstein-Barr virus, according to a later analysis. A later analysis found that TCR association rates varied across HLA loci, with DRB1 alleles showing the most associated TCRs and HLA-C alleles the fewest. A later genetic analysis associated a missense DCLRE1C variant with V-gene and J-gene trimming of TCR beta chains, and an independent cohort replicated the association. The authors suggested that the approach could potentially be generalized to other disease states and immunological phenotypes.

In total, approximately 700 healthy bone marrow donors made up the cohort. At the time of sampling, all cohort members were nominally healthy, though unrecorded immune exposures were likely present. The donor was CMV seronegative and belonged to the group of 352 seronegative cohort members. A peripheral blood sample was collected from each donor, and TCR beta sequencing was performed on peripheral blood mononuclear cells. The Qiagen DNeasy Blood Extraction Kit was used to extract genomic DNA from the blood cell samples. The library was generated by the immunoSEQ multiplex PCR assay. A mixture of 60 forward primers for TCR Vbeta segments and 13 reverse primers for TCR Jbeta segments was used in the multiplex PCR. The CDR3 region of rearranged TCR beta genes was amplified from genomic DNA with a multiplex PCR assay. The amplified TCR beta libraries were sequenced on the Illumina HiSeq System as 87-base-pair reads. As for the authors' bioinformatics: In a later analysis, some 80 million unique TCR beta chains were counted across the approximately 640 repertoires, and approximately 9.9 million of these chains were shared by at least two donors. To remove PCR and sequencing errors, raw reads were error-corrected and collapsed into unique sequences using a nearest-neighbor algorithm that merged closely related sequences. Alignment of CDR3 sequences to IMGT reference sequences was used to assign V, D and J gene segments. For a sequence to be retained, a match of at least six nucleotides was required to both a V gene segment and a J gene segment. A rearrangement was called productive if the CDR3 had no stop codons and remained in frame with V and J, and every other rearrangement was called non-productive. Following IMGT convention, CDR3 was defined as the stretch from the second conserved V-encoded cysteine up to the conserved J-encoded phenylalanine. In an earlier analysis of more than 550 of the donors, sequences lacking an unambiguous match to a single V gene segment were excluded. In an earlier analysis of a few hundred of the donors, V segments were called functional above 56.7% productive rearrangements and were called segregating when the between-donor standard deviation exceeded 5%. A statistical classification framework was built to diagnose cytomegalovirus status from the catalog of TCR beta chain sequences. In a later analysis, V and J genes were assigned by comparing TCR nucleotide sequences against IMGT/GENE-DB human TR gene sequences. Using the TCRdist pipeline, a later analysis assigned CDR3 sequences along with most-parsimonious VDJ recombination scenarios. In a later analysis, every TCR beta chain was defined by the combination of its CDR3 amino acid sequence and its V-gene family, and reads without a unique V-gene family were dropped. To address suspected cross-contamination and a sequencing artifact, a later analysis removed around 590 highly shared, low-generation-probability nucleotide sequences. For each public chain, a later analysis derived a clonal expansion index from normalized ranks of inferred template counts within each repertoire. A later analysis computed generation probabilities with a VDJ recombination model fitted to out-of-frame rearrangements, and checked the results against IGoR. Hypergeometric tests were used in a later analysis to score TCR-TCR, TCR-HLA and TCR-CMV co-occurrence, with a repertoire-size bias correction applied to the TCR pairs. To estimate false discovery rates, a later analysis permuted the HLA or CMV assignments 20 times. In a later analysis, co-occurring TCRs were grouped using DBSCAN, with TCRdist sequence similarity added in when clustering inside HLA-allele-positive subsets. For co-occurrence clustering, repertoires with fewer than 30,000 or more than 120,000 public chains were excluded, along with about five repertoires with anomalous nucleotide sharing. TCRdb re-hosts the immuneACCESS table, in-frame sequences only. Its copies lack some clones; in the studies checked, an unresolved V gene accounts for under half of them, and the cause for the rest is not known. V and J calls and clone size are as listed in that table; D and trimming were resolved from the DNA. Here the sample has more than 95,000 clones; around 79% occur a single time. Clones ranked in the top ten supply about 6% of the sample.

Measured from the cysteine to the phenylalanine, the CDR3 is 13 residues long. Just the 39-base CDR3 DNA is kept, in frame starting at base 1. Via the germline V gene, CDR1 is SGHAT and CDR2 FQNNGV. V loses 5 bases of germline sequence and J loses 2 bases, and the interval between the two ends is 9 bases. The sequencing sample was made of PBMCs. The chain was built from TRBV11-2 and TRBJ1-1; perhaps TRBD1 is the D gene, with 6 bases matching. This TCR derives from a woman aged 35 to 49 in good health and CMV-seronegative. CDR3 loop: CASSPGTNTEAFF. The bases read TGTGCCAGCAGCCCAGGGACAAACACTGAAGCTTTCTTT.